This T cell receptor beta chain appears in the sequencing data of a study of cytomegalovirus exposure and HLA in healthy donors. General study findings and limits: It was likely that a cluster of highly shared sequence variants was a sequencing artifact.

Vbeta (60) and Jbeta (13) primers were used in the PCR. Sequencing was performed with immunoSEQ multiplex PCR; in TCRdb, only in-frame clones are kept and a portion is missing. The repertoire consists of more than 85,000 clones, with around 80% occurring once and the leading ten covering around 8.2%. About this clone itself: The antigen is unknown.

Deletions cut 5 bases from V and 3 bases from J, with 9 bases between. Germline CDR1 and CDR2: SEHNR and FQNEAQ (reference sequence). This CDR3 is built from 13 residues. This receptor was obtained from a man aged 40-49 years in good health and CMV-seropositive. The sample comprised PBMCs. The chain couples TRBV7-9 to TRBJ2-3, with D perhaps matching TRBD1 (6 bases). This chain's CDR3 is CASSDTGTDTQYF. The CDR3 DNA reads TGTGCCAGCAGCGACACAGGGACAGATACGCAGTATTTT.